This T cell receptor (beta chain) was identified during a study of OX40 agonist ivuxolimab in advanced cancers. Trimming cost V 0 bases and J 9 bases; bases outside gene matches: 6. This CDR3 is 15 amino acids long. CDR1 SGHRS and CDR2 YFSETQ come from the germline V gene. Assay: immunoSEQ multiplex PCR; the TCRdb copy retains only in-frame clones and omits some. The table shows around 70,000 clones, with 88% occurring only once. The source material was CD4+ or CD8+ T cells sorted from blood, sampled in a trial of the OX40 agonist ivuxolimab. This rearrangement joins TRBV5-1 to TRBJ2-5, with 12 bases that match TRBD1. This TCR was recovered from an adult with an advanced solid tumor such as melanoma, head and neck, liver or kidney cancer. CDR3 region: CASSLDRGQGASQYF. CDR3 nucleotides: TGCGCCAGCAGCTTGGATAGGGGACAGGGGGCTTCCCAGTACTTC.